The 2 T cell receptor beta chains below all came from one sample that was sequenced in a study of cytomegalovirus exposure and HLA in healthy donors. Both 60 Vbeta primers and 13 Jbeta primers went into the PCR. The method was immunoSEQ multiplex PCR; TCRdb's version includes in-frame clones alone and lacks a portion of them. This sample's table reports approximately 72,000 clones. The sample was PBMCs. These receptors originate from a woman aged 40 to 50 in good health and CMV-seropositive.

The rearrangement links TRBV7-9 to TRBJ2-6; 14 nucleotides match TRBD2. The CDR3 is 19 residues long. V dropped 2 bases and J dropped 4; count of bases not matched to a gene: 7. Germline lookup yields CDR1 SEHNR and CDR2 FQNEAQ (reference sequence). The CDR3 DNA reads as TGTGCCAGCAGCTTACCTCCGGGACTAGCGGGAGTAGGGGCCAACGTCCTGACTTTC. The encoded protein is CASSLPPGLAGVGANVLTF. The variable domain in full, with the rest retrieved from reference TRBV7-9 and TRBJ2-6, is DTGVSQNPRHKITKRGQNVTFRCDPISEHNRLYWYRQTLGQGPEFLTYFQNEAQLEKSRLLSDRFSAERPKGSFSTLEIQRTEQGDSAMYLCASSLPPGLAGVGANVLTFGAGSRLTVL.

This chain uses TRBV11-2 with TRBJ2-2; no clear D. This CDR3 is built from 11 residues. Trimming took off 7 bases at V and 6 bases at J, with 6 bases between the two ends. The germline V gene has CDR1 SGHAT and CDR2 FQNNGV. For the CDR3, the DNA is TGTGCCAGCACTGTTTCCGGGGAGCTGTTTTTT. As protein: CASTVSGELFF.